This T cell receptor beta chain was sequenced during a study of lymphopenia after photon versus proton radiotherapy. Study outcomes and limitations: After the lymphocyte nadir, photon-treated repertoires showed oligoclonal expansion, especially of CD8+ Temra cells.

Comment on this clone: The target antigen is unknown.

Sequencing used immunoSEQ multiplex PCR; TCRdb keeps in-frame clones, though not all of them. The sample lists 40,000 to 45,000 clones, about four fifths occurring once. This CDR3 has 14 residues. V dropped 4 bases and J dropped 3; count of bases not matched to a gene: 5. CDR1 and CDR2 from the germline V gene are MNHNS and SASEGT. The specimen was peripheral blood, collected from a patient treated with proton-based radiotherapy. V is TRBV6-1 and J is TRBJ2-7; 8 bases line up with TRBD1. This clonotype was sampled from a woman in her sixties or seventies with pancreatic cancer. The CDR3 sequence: CASSAGQAIYEQYF. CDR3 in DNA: TGTGCCAGCAGTGCGGGACAGGCCATCTACGAGCAGTACTTC.